This T cell receptor beta chain was documented in a study of T cell repertoires in cytomegalovirus infection. Study details: Both CMV infection and a matching HLA type were indicated by public TCR beta signatures.

One entry per CDR3 protein, called by TCRdb with MiXCR from the reads. The table includes roughly 500,000 distinct CDR3 sequences, approximately 15% detected once. What was sequenced was CD8+ T cells from PBMCs. This TCR derives from a human donor in good health (CMV status not recorded). Some clones in this sample may be carry-over from other donors' samples.

The CDR3: CASSSNTPGIDTEAFF. The CDR3 DNA reads as TGTGCCAGCAGCAGCAACACTCCGGGCATAGACACTGAAGCTTTCTTT. The chain carries TRBV7-9 and TRBJ1-1, with D unclear. V was cut by 5 bases and J by 3 bases, with 19 bases left in between. The CDR3 sequence is 16 residues long. Germline-derived CDR1 and CDR2 are SEHNR and FQNEAQ (reference sequence). The whole variable domain, filled in from reference TRBV7-9 and TRBJ1-1, reads DTGVSQNPRHKITKRGQNVTFRCDPISEHNRLYWYRQTLGQGPEFLTYFQNEAQLEKSRLLSDRFSAERPKGSFSTLEIQRTEQGDSAMYLCASSSNTPGIDTEAFFGQGTRLTVV.